The next 15 T cell receptor beta chains were all read from a single sample in a study of radiation and T cells in renal cell carcinoma. This table comes from immunoSEQ multiplex PCR, and its TCRdb copy is limited to in-frame clones, with some not included. Here the sample spans some 100,000 clones, 70% to 85% being singletons. Time point here: baseline pretreatment blood. Treatment of the sample: 15 Gy SBRT to primary tumor, nephrectomy 4 weeks later. The sample in question was blood, obtained from a patient whose treatment included radiotherapy and nephrectomy. All receptors derive from a man in his fifties or sixties with renal cell carcinoma.

The rearrangement joins TRBV11-2 to TRBJ2-1; weak D call: TRBD2 (7 bases). Per the germline V gene, CDR1 is SGHAT and CDR2 is FQNNGV. Between the trimmed V and J ends, which lost 6 bases and 6 bases, there was a span of 15 bases. The CDR3 spans 14 residues. The CDR3 region is CASRQTGGPNEQFF. Here the CDR3 DNA reads TGTGCCAGCAGGCAAACGGGGGGCCCCAATGAGCAGTTCTTC.

V and J are TRBV5-1 and TRBJ2-1; TRBD1 or TRBD2 may be the D gene (6 bases each). Looked up from germline, CDR1 is SGHRS and CDR2 is YFSETQ. Trimming left V 0 bases short and J 12 bases short, with 10 bases between. The CDR3 loop spans 12 amino acids. The CDR3 loop is CASSLEQGGQFF. CDR3 nucleotides: TGCGCCAGCAGCTTGGAACAGGGAGGGCAGTTCTTC.

The chain has TRBV6-6 and TRBJ1-4, with D tentatively TRBD1 (5 bases). The V gene lost 8 bases and the J gene lost 6 bases, with 13 bases spanning the gap. The V gene's germline CDR1 is MNHNY and CDR2 SVGAGI (reference sequence). CDR3 size: 13 residues. CDR3 sequence reads: CASGGGEYEKLFF. CDR3 DNA sequence: TGTGCCAGCGGGGGGGGTGAATATGAAAAACTGTTTTTT.

A few counts support this clone. The chain combines TRBV5-4 with TRBJ1-2; D may be TRBD1 (5 bases). The V end was cut by 4 bases, the J end by 1 base, with 11 bases between. Per the germline V gene, CDR1 is SGHNT and CDR2 is YYREEE (reference sequence). The CDR3 consists of 14 residues. The CDR3, as DNA: TGTGCCAGCAGCGAAACAGGATTTAACTATGGCTACACCTTC. Translation gives CASSETGFNYGYTF.

This chain joins TRBV7-9 and TRBJ2-7; D ambiguous. CDR3 size: 12 residues. Deletions cut 5 bases from V and 2 bases from J, with 7 bases between. Germline assignment: CDR1 SEHNR and CDR2 FQNEAQ (reference sequence). The CDR3 DNA is TGTGCCAGCAGCCTAGAAGCCTACGAGCAGTACTTC. As protein: CASSLEAYEQYF.

The chain is built from TRBV5-1 and TRBJ2-1; 10 bases match TRBD2. CDR3 length equals 16 residues. The germline gives CDR1 SGHRS, CDR2 YFSETQ. With V trimmed by 4 bases and J by 7 bases, 11 bases remained unmatched. In DNA form, the CDR3 reads TGCGCCAGCAGCGTGGGACTAGCGTTCGCCAGGAATGAGCAGTTCTTC. It encodes CASSVGLAFARNEQFF.

This clone was recorded a few times. This chain uses TRBV25-1 with TRBJ2-7; D gene ambiguous. The V and J ends lost 3 bases and 6 bases respectively, with 15 bases between them. The CDR3 contains 14 residues. Germline values: CDR1 MGHDK, CDR2 SYGVNS. The CDR3 loop reads CASSDDRDSGEQYF. CDR3 bases: TGTGCCAGCAGTGACGATAGGGATTCCGGCGAGCAGTACTTC.

The rearrangement uses TRBV28 and TRBJ1-5; 9 nucleotides match TRBD1. CDR1 is MDHEN, CDR2 SYDVKM, per germline. Trimming removed 5 bases from V and 2 bases from J; junction bases left unmatched: 7. The CDR3 runs to 16 residues. The CDR3 nucleotides are TGTGCCAGCAGTACCAAACGGACAGGGGGCAATCAGCCCCAGCATTTT. It translates to CASSTKRTGGNQPQHF.

V usage is TRBV11-3 and J usage is TRBJ2-7; no definite D call. There are 12 residues in the CDR3. Germline V gives CDR1 SGHNT, CDR2 YENEEA. The V end was cut by 5 bases, the J end by 5 bases, with 10 bases between. In nucleotides, the CDR3 is TGTGCCAGCAGCGACGGCAGCCACGAGCAGTACTTC. Amino acid sequence: CASSDGSHEQYF.

Notes on this clone: Other DNA sequences in this sample translate to the same CDR3. The chain carries TRBV6-1 and TRBJ2-5; D is unclear. V was pared by 1 base and J by 10 bases, with 13 bases between. The CDR3 runs 13 residues. Per germline, CDR1 MNHNS and CDR2 SASEGT. The CDR3 loop is CASSEEGHLSQYF. The DNA of the CDR3 is TGTGCCAGCAGTGAAGAGGGCCATCTGAGCCAGTACTTC.

This clone came up once. The rearrangement joins TRBV5-1 to TRBJ2-7; D remains unclear. This CDR3 has 14 residues. The germline gives CDR1 SGHRS, CDR2 YFSETQ. V lost 0 bases, J lost 3 bases, and 10 bases lay in between. The CDR3 sequence: CASSLGRTSYEQYF. The DNA of the CDR3 is TGCGCCAGCAGCTTGGGTCGGACGAGCTACGAGCAGTACTTC. The full variable domain, rest sourced from reference TRBV5-1 and TRBJ2-7, is KAGVTQTPRYLIKTRGQQVTLSCSPISGHRSVSWYQQTPGQGLQFLFEYFSETQRNKGNFPGRFSGRQFSNSRSEMNVSTLELGDSALYLCASSLGRTSYEQYFGPGTRLTVT.

V usage is TRBV2 and J usage is TRBJ2-7, with TRBD1 identical over 7 bases. CDR3 length: 13 amino acids. CDR1 and CDR2 (germline): SNHLY, FYNNEI. The junction had 11 bases not matched to a gene; V was cut back by 9 bases and J by 6 bases. CDR3 sequence reads: CASTGALDGEQYF. CDR3 sequence (DNA): TGTGCCAGTACAGGGGCCCTAGACGGCGAGCAGTACTTC.

The chain uses TRBV6-1 and TRBJ1-5; 7 bases are a match to TRBD1. The trim removed 6 bases at V and 7 bases at J, leaving 12 bases unmatched. CDR3 length equals 15 residues. Per the germline V gene, CDR1 is MNHNS and CDR2 is SASEGT. CDR3 region: CASRENRGHRQPQHF. CDR3 DNA: TGTGCCAGCAGGGAGAACAGGGGACATCGGCAGCCCCAGCATTTT.

This sequence joins TRBV28 and TRBJ2-3; perhaps TRBD2 as D (5 bases). V was cut by 5 bases and J by 3 bases, with 18 bases left in between. This CDR3 comprises 16 residues. Looked up from germline, CDR1 is MDHEN and CDR2 is SYDVKM. Here the CDR3 reads CASSQLTGKKTDTQYF. The DNA for the CDR3 is TGTGCCAGCAGTCAACTAACGGGGAAGAAAACAGATACGCAGTATTTT.

V usage is TRBV19 and J usage is TRBJ2-2, with D perhaps matching TRBD2 (6 bases). CDR3 length equals 14 residues. CDR1 is LNHDA, CDR2 SQIVND, per germline (reference sequence). The ends were cut back, 6 bases at V and 1 base at J, with 9 bases in the middle. The CDR3 spells CASRPGLNTGELFF. CDR3 nucleotides: TGTGCCAGTAGACCGGGACTGAACACCGGGGAGCTGTTTTTT.